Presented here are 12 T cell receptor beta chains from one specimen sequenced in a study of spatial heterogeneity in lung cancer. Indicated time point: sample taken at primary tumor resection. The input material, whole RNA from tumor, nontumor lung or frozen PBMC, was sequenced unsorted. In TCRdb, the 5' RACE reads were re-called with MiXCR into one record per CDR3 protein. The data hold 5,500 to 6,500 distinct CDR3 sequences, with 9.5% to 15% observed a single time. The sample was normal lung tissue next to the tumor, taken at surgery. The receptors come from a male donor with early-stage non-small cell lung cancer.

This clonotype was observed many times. The CDR3 sequence is CASSRDRGFGEQYF. The DNA for the CDR3 is TGTGCCAGCAGCCGGGACAGGGGCTTCGGGGAGCAGTACTTC. This rearrangement joins TRBV6-1 to TRBJ2-7, with 10 positions matching TRBD1. Trimming at V came to 6 bases and at J to 7 bases, leaving 9 bases not matched to a gene. Germline V CDR1 and CDR2: MNHNS, SASEGT. This CDR3 comprises 14 residues.

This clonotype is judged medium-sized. CDR3 amino acids: CASRSRDGPKAFF. For the CDR3, the DNA is TGTGCCAGCAGGTCTCGGGACGGACCTAAGGCTTTCTTT. The chain is built from TRBV12-3 or TRBV12-4 and TRBJ1-1; the D gene is possibly TRBD1 (5 bases). This CDR3 region has 13 residues. The V and J ends lost 6 bases and 11 bases respectively, with 19 bases between them.

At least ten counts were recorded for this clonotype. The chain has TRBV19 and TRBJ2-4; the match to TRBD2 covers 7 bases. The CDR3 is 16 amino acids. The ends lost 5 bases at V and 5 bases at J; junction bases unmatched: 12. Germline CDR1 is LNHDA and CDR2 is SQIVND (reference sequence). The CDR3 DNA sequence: TGTGCCAGTAGTCCTAGCGGTCCAGGAAGGGAAAACATTCAGTACTTC. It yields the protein CASSPSGPGRENIQYF.

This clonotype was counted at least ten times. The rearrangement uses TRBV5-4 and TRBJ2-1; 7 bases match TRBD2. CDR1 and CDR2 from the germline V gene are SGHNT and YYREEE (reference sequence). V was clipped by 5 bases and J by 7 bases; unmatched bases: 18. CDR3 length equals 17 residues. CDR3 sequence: CASSPGVAGDPANEQFF. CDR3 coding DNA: TGTGCCAGCAGTCCCGGGGTGGCGGGGGACCCGGCAAATGAGCAGTTCTTC.

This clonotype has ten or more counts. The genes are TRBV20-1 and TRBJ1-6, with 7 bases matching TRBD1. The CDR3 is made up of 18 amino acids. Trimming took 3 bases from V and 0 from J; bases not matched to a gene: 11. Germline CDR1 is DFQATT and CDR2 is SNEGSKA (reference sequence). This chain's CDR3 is CSARGQTQGSSYNSPLHF. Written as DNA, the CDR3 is TGCAGTGCTAGGGGTCAAACACAGGGGAGCTCCTATAATTCACCCCTCCACTTT.

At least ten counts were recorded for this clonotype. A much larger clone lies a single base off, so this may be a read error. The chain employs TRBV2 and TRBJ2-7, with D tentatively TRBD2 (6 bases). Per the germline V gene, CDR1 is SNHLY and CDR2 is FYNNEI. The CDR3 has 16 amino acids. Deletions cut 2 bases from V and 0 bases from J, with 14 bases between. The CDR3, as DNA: TGTGCCAGCAGTGAATTGCGGGACTGGAGCTCCTACGAGCAGTACTTC. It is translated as CASSELRDWSSYEQYF.

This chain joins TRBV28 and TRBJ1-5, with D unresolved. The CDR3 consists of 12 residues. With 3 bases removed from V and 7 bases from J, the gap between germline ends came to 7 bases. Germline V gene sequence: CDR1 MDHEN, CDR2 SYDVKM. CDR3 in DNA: TGTGCCAGCAGTTTGGGGAAACAGCCCCAGCATTTT. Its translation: CASSLGKQPQHF.

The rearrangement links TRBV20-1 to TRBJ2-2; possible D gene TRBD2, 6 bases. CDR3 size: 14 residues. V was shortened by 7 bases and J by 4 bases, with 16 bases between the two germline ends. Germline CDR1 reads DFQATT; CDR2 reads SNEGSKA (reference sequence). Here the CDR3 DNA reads TGCAGTGTCCGAGGAGGGACGGGCACCGGGGAGCTGTTTTTT. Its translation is CSVRGGTGTGELFF.

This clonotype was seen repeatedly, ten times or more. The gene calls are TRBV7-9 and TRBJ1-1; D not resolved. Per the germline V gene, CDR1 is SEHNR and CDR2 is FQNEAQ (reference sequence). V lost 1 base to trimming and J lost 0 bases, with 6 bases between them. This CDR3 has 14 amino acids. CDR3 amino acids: CASSLGPMNTEAFF. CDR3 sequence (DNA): TGTGCCAGCAGCTTAGGACCTATGAACACTGAAGCTTTCTTT.

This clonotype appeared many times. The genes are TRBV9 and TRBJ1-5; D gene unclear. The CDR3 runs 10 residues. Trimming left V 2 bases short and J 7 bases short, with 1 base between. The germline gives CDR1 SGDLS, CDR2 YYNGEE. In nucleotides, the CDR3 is TGTGCCAGCAGCGTGCAGCCCCAGCATTTT. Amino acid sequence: CASSVQPQHF.

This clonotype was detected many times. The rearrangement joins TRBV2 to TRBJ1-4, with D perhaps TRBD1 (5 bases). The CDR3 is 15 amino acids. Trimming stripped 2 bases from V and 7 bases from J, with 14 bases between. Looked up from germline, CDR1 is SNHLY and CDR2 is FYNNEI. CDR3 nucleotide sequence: TGTGCCAGCAGTGAATCGGGCCAGGGTGGTGAAAAACTGTTTTTT. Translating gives CASSESGQGGEKLFF.

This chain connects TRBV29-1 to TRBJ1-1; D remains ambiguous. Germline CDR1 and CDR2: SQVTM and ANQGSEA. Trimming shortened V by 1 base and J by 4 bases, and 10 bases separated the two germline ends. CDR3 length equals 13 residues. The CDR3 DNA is TGCAGCGTTGAAGTATCCGGCGGCACTGAAGCTTTCTTT. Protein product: CSVEVSGGTEAFF.